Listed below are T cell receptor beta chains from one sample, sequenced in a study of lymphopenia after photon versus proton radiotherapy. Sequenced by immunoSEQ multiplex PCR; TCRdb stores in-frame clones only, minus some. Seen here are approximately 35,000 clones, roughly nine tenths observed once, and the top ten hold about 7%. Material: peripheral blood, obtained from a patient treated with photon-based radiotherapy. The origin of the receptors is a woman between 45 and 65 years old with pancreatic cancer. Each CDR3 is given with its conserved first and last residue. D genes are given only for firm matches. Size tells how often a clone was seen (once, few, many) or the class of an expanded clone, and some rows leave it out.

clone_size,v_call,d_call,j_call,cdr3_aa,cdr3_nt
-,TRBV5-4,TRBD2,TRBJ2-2,CASSSPDLAGVTGELFF,TGTGCCAGCAGCTCCCCAGATCTAGCGGGAGTCACCGGGGAGCTGTTTTTT
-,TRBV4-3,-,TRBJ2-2,CASSQDPGNANTGELFF,TGCGCCAGCAGCCAAGATCCCGGTAACGCGAACACCGGGGAGCTGTTTTTT
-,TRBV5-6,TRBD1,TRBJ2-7,CASSPDRDESYEQYF,TGCGCCAGCAGCCCCGACAGGGATGAATCCTACGAGCAGTACTTC
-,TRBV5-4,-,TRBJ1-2,CASSLDVEQSTGYTF,TGTGCCAGCAGCTTGGATGTGGAACAGTCAACCGGCTACACCTTC
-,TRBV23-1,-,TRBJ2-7,CASSLPGFHEQYF,TGCGCCAGCAGTCTACCGGGTTTCCACGAGCAGTACTTC
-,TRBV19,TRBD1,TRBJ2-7,CATRGGTYEQYF,TGTGCCACCCGAGGGGGCACCTACGAGCAGTACTTC
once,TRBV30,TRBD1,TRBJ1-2,CAWFPGTAKGRDYGYTF,TGTGCCTGGTTCCCCGGGACAGCGAAAGGGAGGGACTATGGCTACACCTTC
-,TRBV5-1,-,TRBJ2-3,CASSFVGTRTDTQYF,TGCGCCAGCAGCTTTGTGGGAACGAGAACAGATACGCAGTATTTT
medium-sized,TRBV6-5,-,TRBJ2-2,CASRRDKYGELFF,TGTGCCAGCAGACGGGACAAATACGGGGAGCTGTTTTTT
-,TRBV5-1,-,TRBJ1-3,CASSSAGPTQGNTIYF,TGCGCCAGCAGCTCCGCCGGTCCTACCCAAGGAAACACCATATATTTT
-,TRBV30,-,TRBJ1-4,CAWSVQLNEKLFF,TGTGCCTGGAGTGTACAGCTTAATGAAAAACTGTTTTTT
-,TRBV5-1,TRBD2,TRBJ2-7,CASSVGLAGEGRYEQYF,TGCGCCAGCAGCGTCGGACTAGCGGGAGAAGGTCGCTACGAGCAGTACTTC
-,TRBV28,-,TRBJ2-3,CASSLRQSSQYF,TGTGCCAGCAGTTTAAGACAGTCCTCGCAGTATTTT
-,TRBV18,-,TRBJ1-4,CASSPLRGSTNEKLFF,TGTGCCAGCTCACCTTTAAGGGGATCCACTAATGAAAAACTGTTTTTT